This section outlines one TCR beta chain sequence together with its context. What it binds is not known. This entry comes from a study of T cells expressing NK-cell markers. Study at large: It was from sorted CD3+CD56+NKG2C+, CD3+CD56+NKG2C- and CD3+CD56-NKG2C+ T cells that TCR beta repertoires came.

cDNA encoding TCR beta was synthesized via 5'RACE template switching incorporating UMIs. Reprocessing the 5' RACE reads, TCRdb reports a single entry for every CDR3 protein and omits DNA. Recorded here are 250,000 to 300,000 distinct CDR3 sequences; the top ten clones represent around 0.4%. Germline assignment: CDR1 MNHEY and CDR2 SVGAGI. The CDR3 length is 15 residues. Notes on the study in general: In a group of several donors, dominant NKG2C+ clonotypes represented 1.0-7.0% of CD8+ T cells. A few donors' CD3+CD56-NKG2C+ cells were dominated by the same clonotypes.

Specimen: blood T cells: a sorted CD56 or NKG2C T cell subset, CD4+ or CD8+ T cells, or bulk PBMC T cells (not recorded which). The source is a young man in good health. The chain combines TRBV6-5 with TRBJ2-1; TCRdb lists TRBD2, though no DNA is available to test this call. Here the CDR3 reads CASSSGLAGADEQFF.